This T cell receptor beta chain emerged from a study of blood T cells in healthy people across ages. A second PCR of 7 to 11 cycles used a sample-barcoded 5' primer and a J-beta primer mix. TCRdb independently ran MiXCR on the 5' RACE reads; one entry per CDR3 protein. The sample lists about 670,000 distinct CDR3 sequences; around 38% were seen once. Donor samples were obtained from healthy Caucasian individuals from Russia, aged about 6 to 100. Donors each provided ten milliliters of peripheral blood. The germline V gene has CDR1 SGHAT and CDR2 FQNNGV. The CDR3 spans 15 residues. The sequence was collected from a man at least 80 years old in good health. The material sequenced was blood. J is TRBJ2-5 and V is TRBV11-2; D is possibly TRBD1 or TRBD2 (6 bases each). The DNA matches TRBJ2-7 better at its end, which makes the J call doubtful. CDR3 sequence: CASSLGVGGIDEQYF. The DNA for the CDR3 is TGTGCCAGCAGCTTAGGTGTAGGGGGGATCGACGAGCAGTACTTC.